The 26 T cell receptor beta chains below were found in one sample sequenced in a study of blood T cells in healthy people across ages. Combining a sample-barcoded 5' primer with a J-beta primer mix, a second PCR ran for about 7 to 11 cycles. From the 5' RACE reads, TCRdb called clonotypes with MiXCR, one entry per CDR3 protein. This repertoire shows approximately 680,000 distinct CDR3 sequences, about 32% found once; its top ten account for about 16%. Sequences were obtained from blood. The source of these receptors is a woman of 80 years or more in good health.

This clonotype was recorded at least ten times. V gene TRBV4-2 combines with J gene TRBJ2-3; D is perhaps TRBD1 or TRBD2 (5 bases each). Germline loops: CDR1 LGHNA, CDR2 YNFKEQ. V lost 2 bases, J lost 0 bases, and 9 bases lay in between. The CDR3 covers 15 residues. The CDR3 loop reads CASSQTRDSTDTQYF. In DNA form, the CDR3 reads TGTGCCAGCAGCCAAACCAGGGACAGCACAGATACGCAGTATTTT.

The rearrangement links TRBV4-2 to TRBJ2-7; 9 bases fit TRBD1. With 1 base clipped from V and 2 bases from J, the junction kept 6 bases outside the gene matches. CDR3 length: 16 amino acids. CDR1 LGHNA and CDR2 YNFKEQ come from the germline V gene. CDR3 amino acids: CASSQGIGTGPYEQYF. The CDR3 DNA reads as TGTGCCAGCAGCCAAGGGATTGGGACAGGGCCCTACGAGCAGTACTTC.

This clonotype came up a few times. The chain combines TRBV5-1 with TRBJ1-2, with D unclear. Germline V gives CDR1 SGHRS, CDR2 YFSETQ. The ends were cut back, 1 base at V and 2 bases at J, with 12 bases in the middle. The CDR3 runs 15 residues. CDR3 residues: CASSLFRRLNYGYTF. The CDR3 DNA reads TGCGCCAGCAGCTTGTTTAGACGCCTCAACTATGGCTACACCTTC.

This clonotype appeared many times. The chain is built from TRBV15 and TRBJ1-2; D ambiguous. This CDR3 is 13 amino acids long. Trimming removed 4 bases at V and 4 bases at J, with 10 bases between. The germline CDR1 and CDR2 sequences are LNHNV and YYDKDF (reference sequence). In nucleotides, the CDR3 is TGTGCCACCAGCACCCGAGGACTCTATGGCTACACCTTC. Translated: CATSTRGLYGYTF.

The V call is TRBV7-2, the J call TRBJ2-5, with D maybe TRBD2 (5 bases). CDR1 is SGHTA, CDR2 FQGNSA, per germline. Trimming stripped 5 bases from V and 9 bases from J, with 22 bases between. This CDR3 is built from 15 residues. Written as DNA, the CDR3 is TGTGCCAGCAGCCCACCTGGTGGAAGCGTGGAGGCCCAGTACTTC. Encoded protein: CASSPPGGSVEAQYF.

In its sample, this clonotype was seen many times. This chain connects TRBV7-2 to TRBJ2-3, with TRBD1 matching 10 bases. CDR1 and CDR2 (germline): SGHTA, FQGNSA. The CDR3 covers 15 residues. The V segment lost 0 bases and the J segment 6 bases; nucleotides outside the gene matches: 3. The CDR3 reads CASSLAGQGSDTQYF. The CDR3 DNA follows: TGTGCCAGCAGCTTAGCGGGACAGGGGTCGGATACGCAGTATTTT.

The rearrangement joins TRBV12-3 or TRBV12-4 to TRBJ1-2; D unclear. CDR3 length equals 14 residues. Trimming removed 5 bases at V and 8 bases at J, with 18 bases between. CDR3 sequence: CASSRLITAGGYTF. CDR3 nucleotide sequence: TGTGCCAGCAGTCGCCTGATCACAGCTGGGGGCTACACCTTC.

On this clonotype itself: This may be a read error, as it is one base from a much larger clone. The CDR3 bases are TGCGCCAGCAGCTCAACCAGGATGAACACTGAAGCTTTCTTT. Amino acid sequence: CASSSTRMNTEAFF. The chain joins TRBV5-1 to TRBJ1-1; D is unresolved. V lost 3 bases and J 0 bases, leaving 9 bases between the germline ends. The CDR3 loop spans 14 amino acids. CDR1 is SGHRS, CDR2 YFSETQ, per germline.

This clonotype was seen a few times. V is TRBV29-1 and J is TRBJ2-7, with D possibly matching TRBD2 (7 bases). V was shortened by 3 bases and J by 3 bases, with 15 bases between the two germline ends. The CDR3 is 14 amino acids. Germline V CDR1 and CDR2: SQVTM, ANQGSEA. The CDR3 DNA sequence: TGCAGCGTTGAGCCCGCCGGGGGGCTCTACGAGCAGTACTTC. Translated: CSVEPAGGLYEQYF.

This clonotype has ten or more counts. The chain uses TRBV7-2 and TRBJ1-1; maybe TRBD1 (5 bases). The germline V and J ends were trimmed by 0 bases and 6 bases, with 14 bases remaining between them. This CDR3 is built from 15 residues. Germline V gene sequence: CDR1 SGHTA, CDR2 FQGNSA. The CDR3 sequence is CASSLAGGQRAEAFF. In nucleotides, the CDR3 is TGTGCCAGCAGCTTAGCGGGGGGTCAGAGGGCTGAAGCTTTCTTT.

This clonotype was counted only a few times. The J gene is TRBJ2-2, the V gene TRBV11-1; 8 nucleotides line up with TRBD1. From germline, CDR1 is SGHAT and CDR2 FQDESV (reference sequence). The CDR3 has 16 amino acids. J gave up 0 bases and V 3 bases, and 3 bases lay outside the gene matches. The CDR3 protein is CASSFRTGSNTGELFF. The CDR3 bases are TGTGCCAGCAGCTTTCGGACAGGGTCGAACACCGGGGAGCTGTTTTTT.

This clonotype has a count of ten or more. The chain combines TRBV20-1 with TRBJ2-1; 10 bases fit TRBD2. Trimming cost V 6 bases and J 6 bases; bases outside gene matches: 17. The CDR3 covers 17 residues. CDR1 is DFQATT and CDR2 is SNEGSKA in the germline V gene (reference sequence). The CDR3 DNA reads TGCAGTGCGGTAACCTCTAGCGGGGGACTCCTAGGCAATGAGCAGTTCTTC. Translation gives CSAVTSSGGLLGNEQFF.

This clonotype was counted ten times or more. V and J are TRBV3-1 and TRBJ2-7, with D uncertain. Germline V lookup: CDR1 LGHDT, CDR2 YNNKEL (reference sequence). The CDR3 totals 13 residues. V was cut by 1 base and J by 2 bases, with 6 bases left in between. The CDR3 reads CASSQAGPYEQYF. The CDR3 nucleotides are TGTGCCAGCAGCCAAGCGGGTCCCTACGAGCAGTACTTC.

At least ten counts were recorded for this clonotype. The rearrangement uses TRBV11-1 and TRBJ2-5; 11 bases align to TRBD2. Germline lookup yields CDR1 SGHAT and CDR2 FQDESV (reference sequence). V was pared by 1 base and J by 5 bases, with 9 bases of the junction left unmatched. The CDR3 spans 17 residues. This CDR3 reads CASSLGALAGAGETQYF. CDR3 sequence (DNA): TGTGCCAGCAGCTTAGGAGCACTAGCGGGGGCCGGGGAGACCCAGTACTTC.

Details on this clonotype: A much larger clone lies one base from this, so it may be a read error. The chain employs TRBV5-1 and TRBJ1-5, with D uncertain. The germline V gene encodes CDR1 SGHRS and CDR2 YFSETQ. This CDR3 is 13 amino acids long. V lost 3 bases, J lost 5 bases, and 9 bases lay in between. The CDR3 sequence is CASSSLHDQPQHF. In DNA, the CDR3 is TGCGCCAGCAGCTCGCTCCACGATCAGCCCCAGCATTTT.

The table lists this clonotype with many counts. The chain links TRBV5-1 to TRBJ2-1; 8 bases fit TRBD1. This CDR3 spans 16 amino acids. Germline CDR1 reads SGHRS; CDR2 reads YFSETQ. The V gene end was trimmed by 6 bases and the J gene end by 4 bases; junction bases not matched to a gene: 12. CDR3 loop: CASKPGGAVSYNEQFF. Here the CDR3 DNA reads TGCGCCAGCAAACCAGGGGGCGCGGTTTCTTACAATGAGCAGTTCTTC.

This clonotype was seen a handful of times. This sequence joins TRBV30 and TRBJ1-5; D uncertain. The CDR3 is 15 residues long. Trimming stripped 1 base from V and 3 bases from J, with 13 bases between. Germline values: CDR1 GTSNPN, CDR2 SVGIG (reference sequence). The CDR3 DNA reads TGTGCCTGGAGTGGCCAAATGGCCGACAATCAGCCCCAGCATTTT. Protein sequence: CAWSGQMADNQPQHF.

The sample holds many counts of this clonotype. The chain carries TRBV5-1 and TRBJ2-7; 7 nucleotides agree with TRBD1. Unmatched junction bases numbered 4, after V lost 2 bases and J lost 2 bases. Germline assignment: CDR1 SGHRS and CDR2 YFSETQ. This CDR3 spans 14 amino acids. The CDR3 is CASSLSGQAYEQYF. The CDR3 DNA reads TGCGCCAGCAGCTTAAGCGGACAGGCCTACGAGCAGTACTTC.

The chain joins TRBV6-5 to TRBJ2-1, with 8 nucleotides matching TRBD2. Germline V gene data show CDR1 as MNHEY and CDR2 as SVGAGI. This CDR3 region has 15 residues. V dropped 2 bases and J dropped 7; count of bases not matched to a gene: 7. The CDR3 DNA sequence: TGTGCCAGCAGTTACACGGGGGGGCCCGGAAATGAGCAGTTCTTC. Its translation: CASSYTGGPGNEQFF.

Many counts were recorded for this clonotype. The CDR3 nucleotides read TGTGCCAGCAGCCAAGGCGGGGGCATCTACACCGGTGAGCAGTTCTTC. This translates into CASSQGGGIYTGEQFF. The chain combines TRBV14 with TRBJ2-1; possibly TRBD2 for D (7 bases). The CDR3 has 16 residues. V lost 1 base to trimming and J lost 9 bases, with 19 bases between them. Germline values: CDR1 SGHDN, CDR2 FVKESK.

This clonotype has at least ten counts. The chain carries TRBV18 and TRBJ2-7, with no clear D. Trimming removed 4 bases at V and 1 base at J, with 11 bases between. The CDR3 is 14 amino acids. Germline V CDR1 and CDR2: KGHSH, LQKENI. The CDR3 region has the DNA TGTGCCAGCTCACAAAGGCAATTTTCCTACGAGCAGTACTTC. Translating it yields CASSQRQFSYEQYF. The whole variable domain, remainder taken from reference TRBV18 and TRBJ2-7, is NAGVMQNPRHLVRRRGQEARLRCSPMKGHSHVYWYRQLPEEGLKFMVYLQKENIIDESGMPKERFSAEFPKEGPSILRIQQVVRGDSAAYFCASSQRQFSYEQYFGPGTRLTVT.

This sequence joins TRBV6-5 and TRBJ2-3, with 8 bases lining up with TRBD1. The CDR3 length is 15 residues. Germline CDR1 reads MNHEY; CDR2 reads SVGAGI. J lost 4 bases, V lost 5 bases, and 8 bases had no gene match. This CDR3 reads CASSRQGSRADTQYF. DNA for the CDR3: TGTGCCAGCAGTAGACAGGGGAGTAGGGCAGATACGCAGTATTTT.

There are many counts of this clonotype. This chain's CDR3 is CSLPAQGGGYTF. In DNA form, the CDR3 reads TGCAGTCTACCAGCCCAGGGTGGAGGCTACACCTTC. V and J are TRBV20-1 and TRBJ1-2, with D maybe TRBD1 (5 bases). Germline values: CDR1 DFQATT, CDR2 SNEGSKA (reference sequence). The ends were cut back, 8 bases at V and 8 bases at J, with 18 bases in the middle. The CDR3 has 12 residues.

The sample holds many counts of this clonotype. J is TRBJ1-2 and V is TRBV29-1; D might be TRBD1 (5 bases). Trimming left V 3 bases short and J 2 bases short, with 13 bases between. From germline, CDR1 is SQVTM and CDR2 ANQGSEA. This CDR3 is built from 14 residues. DNA of the CDR3: TGCAGCGTTGATAGGACATGGGGGAACTATGGCTACACCTTC. Protein sequence: CSVDRTWGNYGYTF.

This clonotype was counted many times. This CDR3 reads CASRDPGIYGYTF. CDR3 coding DNA: TGTGCCAGCAGGGACCCGGGGATCTATGGCTACACCTTC. The rearrangement links TRBV7-2 to TRBJ1-2, with D unresolved. Germline CDR1 SGHTA, CDR2 FQGNSA. The CDR3 runs to 13 residues. V was trimmed by 6 bases and J by 4 bases, leaving 12 bases between them.

This chain connects TRBV11-3 to TRBJ2-1, with 15 bases matching TRBD2. CDR3 length: 19 amino acids. Germline CDR1 is SGHNT and CDR2 is YENEEA. V lost 5 bases and J lost 3; bases outside the gene matches: 11. CDR3 sequence reads: CASSPGLAGGPTLYNEQFF. CDR3 DNA sequence: TGTGCCAGCAGCCCTGGACTAGCGGGAGGGCCGACCCTCTACAATGAGCAGTTCTTC. The full variable domain, its missing parts supplied by reference TRBV11-3 and TRBJ2-1, is EAGVVQSPRYKIIEKKQPVAFWCNPISGHNTLYWYLQNLGQGPELLIRYENEEAVDDSQLPKDRFSAERLKGVDSTLKIQPAELGDSAVYLCASSPGLAGGPTLYNEQFFGPGTRLTVL.